The rows below give T cell receptor beta chains drawn from one sample of a study of blood T cell repertoires in COVID-19. The table came from immunoSEQ multiplex PCR; TCRdb's copy has only in-frame clones and leaves some out. The data show under 170,000 clones, 86% seen once. Material for sequencing was peripheral blood. Source of these receptors: a man aged 65 to 79 with acute or convalescent COVID-19. Each CDR3 is given with its conserved first and last residue. The order of the fields is J gene, CDR3 length, V gene, D gene, clone size, CDR3 protein, CDR3 DNA. The D gene is left open where the match is weak. Expanded clones are given a class, and other clones once, few, many or no size at all.

>TRBJ2-1|15|TRBV6-5|TRBD1|.
CASRVGQGADNEQFF
TGTGCCAGCAGGGTGGGACAGGGGGCAGACAATGAGCAGTTCTTC
>TRBJ2-7|15|TRBV3-1/TRBV3-2|TRBD2|.
CASSPVETSPNEQYF
TGTGCCAGCAGCCCAGTTGAGACTAGCCCCAACGAGCAGTACTTC
>TRBJ2-7|11|TRBV20-1|.|.
CSATGSYGQYF
TGCAGTGCCACAGGGTCCTATGGGCAGTACTTC
>TRBJ2-5|15|TRBV18|.|.
CASSPFGPNQETQYF
TGTGCCAGCTCCCCTTTTGGCCCCAACCAAGAGACCCAGTACTTC
>TRBJ2-1|13|TRBV18|.|.
CASSPAGYNEQFF
TGTGCCAGCTCACCAGCGGGTTACAATGAGCAGTTCTTC
>TRBJ1-1|11|TRBV30|.|once
CAWSVGGEAFF
TGTGCCTGGAGTGTAGGGGGAGAAGCTTTCTTT
>TRBJ1-2|15|TRBV18|.|.
CASSPSRQTNYGYTF
TGTGCCAGCTCACCCAGTCGACAGACTAACTATGGCTACACCTTC
>TRBJ1-1|12|TRBV12-3/TRBV12-4|TRBD1|.
CASSSSGTGVRF
TGTGCCAGCAGTTCGTCCGGGACAGGGGTCCGATTT
>TRBJ2-7|14|TRBV7-2|TRBD1|.
CASSARTGGNEQYF
TGTGCCAGCAGCGCCCGGACAGGGGGGAACGAGCAGTACTTC
>TRBJ2-2|17|TRBV7-6|TRBD2|.
CASSRMTSGGNTGELFF
TGTGCCAGCAGCCGAATGACTAGCGGGGGGAACACCGGGGAGCTGTTTTTT
>TRBJ2-5|16|TRBV6-2/TRBV6-3|TRBD2|.
CASSRLAGGPGETQYF
TGTGCCAGCAGTCGACTAGCGGGAGGGCCGGGGGAGACCCAGTACTTC
>TRBJ2-3|16|TRBV7-9|TRBD2|.
CASSLVLAGGRDTQYF
TGTGCCAGCAGCTTAGTGTTAGCGGGAGGTAGAGATACGCAGTATTTT
>TRBJ2-7|13|TRBV21-1|.|.
CAPWPRQTYEQYF
TGTGCCCCTTGGCCCAGGCAAACCTACGAGCAGTACTTC
>TRBJ2-7|14|TRBV5-1|TRBD2|few
CASSLSGSSYEQYF
TGCGCCAGCAGCTTGAGCGGGAGTTCCTACGAGCAGTACTTC
>TRBJ1-4|11|TRBV10-3|TRBD1|.
CASDRDEKLFF
TGTGCCAGTGACAGGGATGAAAAACTGTTTTTT
>TRBJ2-7|15|TRBV7-2|TRBD2|few
CASSAGLAGAYEQYF
TGTGCCAGCAGCGCGGGACTAGCGGGAGCCTACGAGCAGTACTTC
>TRBJ2-5|16|TRBV5-5|TRBD2|.
CASSFSASGRGETQYF
TGTGCCAGCAGCTTCTCGGCTAGCGGGAGGGGAGAGACCCAGTACTTC
>TRBJ2-7|17|TRBV3-1/TRBV3-2|TRBD2|.
CASSQEVGLAGVYEQYF
TGTGCCAGCAGCCAAGAAGTGGGACTAGCGGGAGTGTACGAGCAGTACTTC
>TRBJ1-1|17|TRBV10-3|TRBD1|.
CAIRTPETGAADTEAFF
TGTGCCATCAGAACCCCCGAGACAGGGGCGGCGGACACTGAAGCTTTCTTT
>TRBJ2-5|14|TRBV5-1|TRBD1|.
CASSLQGAGETQYF
TGCGCCAGCAGCTTACAGGGGGCGGGGGAGACCCAGTACTTC
>TRBJ2-5|14|TRBV10-3|TRBD1|.
CAISPGQSQETQYF
TGTGCCATCAGTCCGGGACAGTCCCAAGAGACCCAGTACTTC
>TRBJ2-7|12|TRBV29-1|.|.
CSVVLPPYEQYF
TGCAGCGTTGTTCTACCGCCCTACGAGCAGTACTTC
>TRBJ2-3|15|TRBV7-3|TRBD2|once
CASSLVAGGTDTQYF
TGTGCCAGCAGCTTAGTAGCGGGGGGCACAGATACGCAGTATTTT
>TRBJ2-7|15|TRBV28|TRBD1|.
CASRFRDRGNHEQYF
TGTGCCAGCAGATTCCGGGACAGGGGGAACCACGAGCAGTACTTC
>TRBJ1-1|15|TRBV14|.|.
CASSQPGQMNTEAFF
TGTGCCAGCAGCCAACCCGGACAGATGAACACTGAAGCTTTCTTT
>TRBJ2-1|16|TRBV4-3|.|few
CASSRAGQGGNNEQFF
TGCGCCAGCAGCCGGGCTGGACAGGGAGGGAACAATGAGCAGTTCTTC
>TRBJ2-1|17|TRBV10-3|TRBD2|.
CAISGSRSGSTLNEQFF
TGTGCCATCAGCGGAAGCCGAAGCGGGAGTACCTTAAATGAGCAGTTCTTC
>TRBJ2-7|15|TRBV6-6|.|.
CASSYGASGSHEQYF
TGTGCCAGCAGTTACGGAGCTTCAGGGTCCCATGAGCAGTACTTC
>TRBJ1-2|12|TRBV28|.|.
CASSSGSGGYTF
TGTGCCAGCAGCTCAGGGTCCGGTGGCTACACCTTC
>TRBJ2-1|14|TRBV28|TRBD2|.
CASSLGGTGGEQFF
TGTGCCAGCAGTTTAGGCGGGACGGGGGGTGAGCAGTTCTTC
>TRBJ2-4|13|TRBV20-1|.|.
CSASPEAKNIQYF
TGCAGTGCTAGTCCAGAAGCCAAAAACATTCAGTACTTC
>TRBJ1-1|14|TRBV19|TRBD1|.
CASSIGTGHTEAFF
TGTGCCAGTAGTATTGGGACAGGGCACACTGAAGCTTTCTTT
>TRBJ2-7|13|TRBV7-2|.|.
CASSLVGGQEQYF
TGTGCCAGCAGCTTAGTAGGAGGGCAGGAGCAGTACTTC
>TRBJ2-1|16|TRBV24-1|.|.
CATSDYERSPYNEQFF
TGTGCCACCAGTGATTACGAGCGCTCCCCTTACAATGAGCAGTTCTTC
>TRBJ2-2|14|TRBV6-4|.|.
CASRLQENTGELFF
TGTGCCAGCAGACTACAGGAGAACACCGGGGAGCTGTTTTTT
>TRBJ1-1|12|TRBV28|.|.
CASSPRGVRAFF
TGTGCCAGCAGTCCTAGGGGCGTTCGGGCTTTCTTT
>TRBJ2-7|16|TRBV5-4|TRBD2|few
CASSLDPGTSHNEQYF
TGTGCCAGCAGCTTGGATCCCGGGACTAGCCACAACGAGCAGTACTTC
>TRBJ2-1|15|TRBV19|TRBD2|.
CASTTSGRGYNEQFF
TGTGCCAGTACCACTAGCGGGAGGGGTTACAATGAGCAGTTCTTC
>TRBJ1-1|13|TRBV19|.|.
CASSGGRGTEAFF
TGTGCCAGTAGTGGAGGGAGGGGGACTGAAGCTTTCTTT
>TRBJ2-7|19|TRBV7-8|TRBD2|.
CASSLVGLAGGASYHEQYF
TGTGCCAGCAGCTTAGTGGGACTAGCGGGAGGGGCTTCCTACCACGAGCAGTACTTC
>TRBJ2-7|13|TRBV28|TRBD1|many
CASSLSPGGEQYF
TGTGCCAGCAGTTTATCCCCAGGGGGCGAGCAGTACTTC
>TRBJ2-1|16|TRBV4-3|TRBD2|once
CASSQAGTSAYNEQFF
TGCGCCAGCAGCCAAGCCGGGACTAGCGCGTACAATGAGCAGTTCTTC
>TRBJ2-1|17|TRBV9|TRBD2|.
CASSVELAGVRHNEQFF
TGTGCCAGCAGCGTAGAACTAGCGGGAGTAAGACACAATGAGCAGTTCTTC
>TRBJ1-5|15|TRBV6-2/TRBV6-3|.|few
CASSYDQGLEQPQHF
TGTGCCAGCAGTTACGATCAGGGGCTGGAGCAGCCCCAGCATTTT
>TRBJ2-2|14|TRBV11-2|.|.
CASSTGPDTGELFF
TGTGCCAGCAGCACTGGGCCGGACACCGGGGAGCTGTTTTTT
>TRBJ1-4|15|TRBV11-2|.|.
CASSHTRATNEKLFF
TGTGCCAGCAGCCACACGCGGGCAACTAATGAAAAACTGTTTTTT
>TRBJ2-1|13|TRBV9|TRBD2|.
CASSEGSGTRVFF
TGTGCCAGCAGCGAGGGCTCCGGGACTAGGGTTTTCTTC
>TRBJ2-3|14|TRBV4-1|TRBD1|few
CASSQLTGADTQYF
TGCGCCAGCAGCCAACTCACAGGGGCAGATACGCAGTATTTT
>TRBJ2-7|15|TRBV4-1|.|few
CASSQDARISYEQYF
TGCGCCAGCAGCCAAGATGCCAGGATCTCCTACGAGCAGTACTTC
>TRBJ2-7|17|TRBV9|.|.
CASSVGPTGPSPYEQYF
TGTGCCAGCAGCGTAGGGCCCACAGGGCCATCTCCCTACGAGCAGTACTTC
>TRBJ2-1|15|TRBV5-4|TRBD2|.
CASSLSGREGNEQFF
TGTGCCAGCTCCCTTAGCGGGAGGGAAGGCAATGAGCAGTTCTTC
>TRBJ2-5|15|TRBV18|TRBD2|.
CASSPLAGDYETQYF
TGTGCCAGCTCACCACTAGCGGGAGATTACGAGACCCAGTACTTC
>TRBJ2-3|15|TRBV5-1|TRBD1|.
CASSWTGVSTDTQYF
TGCGCCAGCAGCTGGACAGGGGTTAGCACAGATACGCAGTATTTT
>TRBJ1-6|15|TRBV5-5|.|.
CASSSDGQINSPLHF
TGTGCCAGCAGCTCGGACGGACAGATTAATTCACCCCTCCACTTT